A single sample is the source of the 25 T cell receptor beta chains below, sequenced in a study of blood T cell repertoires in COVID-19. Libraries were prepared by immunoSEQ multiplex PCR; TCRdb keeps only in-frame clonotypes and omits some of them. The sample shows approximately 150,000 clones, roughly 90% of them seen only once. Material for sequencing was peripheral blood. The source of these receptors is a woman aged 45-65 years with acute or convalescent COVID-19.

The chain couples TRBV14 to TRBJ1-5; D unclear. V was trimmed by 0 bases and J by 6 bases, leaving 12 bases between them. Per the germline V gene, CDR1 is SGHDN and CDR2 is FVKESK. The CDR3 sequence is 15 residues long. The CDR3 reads CASSQESGLCQPQHF. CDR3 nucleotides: TGTGCCAGCAGCCAAGAAAGCGGTTTATGTCAGCCCCAGCATTTT.

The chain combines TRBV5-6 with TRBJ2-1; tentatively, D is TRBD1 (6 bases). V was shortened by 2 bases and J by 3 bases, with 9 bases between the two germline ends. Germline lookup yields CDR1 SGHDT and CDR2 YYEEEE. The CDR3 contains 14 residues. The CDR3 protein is CASSFLQGYNEQFF. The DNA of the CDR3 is TGTGCCAGCAGCTTCTTACAGGGCTACAATGAGCAGTTCTTC.

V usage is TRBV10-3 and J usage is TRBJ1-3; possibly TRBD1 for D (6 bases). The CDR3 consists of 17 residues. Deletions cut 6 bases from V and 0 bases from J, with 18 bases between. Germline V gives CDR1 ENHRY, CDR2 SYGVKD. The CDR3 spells CAISEGIRTASGNTIYF. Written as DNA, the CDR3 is TGTGCCATCAGCGAGGGGATACGGACAGCCTCTGGAAACACCATATATTTT.

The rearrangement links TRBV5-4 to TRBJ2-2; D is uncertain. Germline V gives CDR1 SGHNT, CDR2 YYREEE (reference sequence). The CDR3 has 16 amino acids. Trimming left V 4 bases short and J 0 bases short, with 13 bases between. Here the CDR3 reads CASSRRETANTGELFF. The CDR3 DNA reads TGTGCCAGCAGCCGAAGAGAAACGGCGAACACCGGGGAGCTGTTTTTT.

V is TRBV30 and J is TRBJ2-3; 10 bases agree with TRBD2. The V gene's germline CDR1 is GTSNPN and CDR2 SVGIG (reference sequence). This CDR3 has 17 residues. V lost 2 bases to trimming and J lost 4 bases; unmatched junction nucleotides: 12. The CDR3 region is CAWSSLGSGGFADTQYF. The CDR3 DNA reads TGTGCCTGGAGTAGTCTTGGTAGCGGGGGGTTCGCAGATACGCAGTATTTT.

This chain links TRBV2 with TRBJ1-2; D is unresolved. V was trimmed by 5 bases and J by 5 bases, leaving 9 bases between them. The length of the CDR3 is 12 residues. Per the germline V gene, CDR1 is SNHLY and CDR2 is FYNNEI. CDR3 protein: CASSPGGYGYTF. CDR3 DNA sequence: TGTGCCAGCAGTCCCGGAGGGTATGGCTACACCTTC.

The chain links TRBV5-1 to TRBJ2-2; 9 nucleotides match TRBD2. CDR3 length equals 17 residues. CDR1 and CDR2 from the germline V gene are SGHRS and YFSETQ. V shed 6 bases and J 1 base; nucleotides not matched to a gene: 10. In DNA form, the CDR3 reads TGCGCCAGCAATCCGAGGGCGGGAGGGAAGAACACCGGGGAGCTGTTTTTT. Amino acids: CASNPRAGGKNTGELFF.

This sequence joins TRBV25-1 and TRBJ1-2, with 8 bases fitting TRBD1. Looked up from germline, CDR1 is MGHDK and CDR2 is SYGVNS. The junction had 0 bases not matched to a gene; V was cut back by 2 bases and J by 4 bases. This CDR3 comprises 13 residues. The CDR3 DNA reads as TGTGCCAGCAGTGAAACAGGGGGCTATGGCTACACCTTC. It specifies CASSETGGYGYTF.

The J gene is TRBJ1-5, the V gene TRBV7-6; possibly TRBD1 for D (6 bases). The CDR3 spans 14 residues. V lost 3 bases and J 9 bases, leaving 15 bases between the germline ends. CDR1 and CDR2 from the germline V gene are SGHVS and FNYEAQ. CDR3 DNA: TGTGCCAGCAGCTTTCGACAGGCTGAAGGGCCCCAGCATTTT. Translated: CASSFRQAEGPQHF.

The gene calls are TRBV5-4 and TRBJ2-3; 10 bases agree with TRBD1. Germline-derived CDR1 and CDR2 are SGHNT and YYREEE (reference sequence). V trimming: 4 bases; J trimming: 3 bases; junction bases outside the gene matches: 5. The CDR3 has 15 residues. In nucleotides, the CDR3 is TGTGCCAGCAGCCCCCGGGACAGGGGAACAGATACGCAGTATTTT. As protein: CASSPRDRGTDTQYF.

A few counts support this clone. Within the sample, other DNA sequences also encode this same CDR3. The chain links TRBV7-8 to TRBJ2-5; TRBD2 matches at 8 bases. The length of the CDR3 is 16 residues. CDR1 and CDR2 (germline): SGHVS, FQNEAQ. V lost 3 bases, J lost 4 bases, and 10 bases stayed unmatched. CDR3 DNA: TGTGCCAGCAGCTTCGGGGGACTCGCGGGGGGAGAGACCCAGTACTTC. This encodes CASSFGGLAGGETQYF.

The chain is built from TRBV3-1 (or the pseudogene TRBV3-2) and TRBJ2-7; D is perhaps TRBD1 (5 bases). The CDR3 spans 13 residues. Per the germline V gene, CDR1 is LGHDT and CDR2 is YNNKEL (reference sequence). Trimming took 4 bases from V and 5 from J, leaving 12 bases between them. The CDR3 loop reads CASSLGHRDEQYF. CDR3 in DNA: TGTGCCAGCAGCCTCGGACATAGGGACGAGCAGTACTTC.

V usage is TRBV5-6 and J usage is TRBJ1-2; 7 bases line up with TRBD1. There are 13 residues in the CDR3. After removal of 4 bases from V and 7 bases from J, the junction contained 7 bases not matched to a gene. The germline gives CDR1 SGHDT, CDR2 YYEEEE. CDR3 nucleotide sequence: TGTGCCAGCAGCCGACAGGGTACGAGTGGCTACACCTTC. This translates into CASSRQGTSGYTF.

The chain's CDR3 is CASSQDRGDYYGYTF. The CDR3 nucleotides are TGTGCCAGCAGCCAAGACAGGGGGGATTACTATGGCTACACCTTC. This chain connects TRBV3-1 (or the pseudogene TRBV3-2) to TRBJ1-2; TRBD1 aligns across 7 bases. Germline CDR1 and CDR2: LGHDT and YNNKEL (reference sequence). CDR3 length: 15 amino acids. The V gene end was trimmed by 0 bases and the J gene end by 3 bases; junction bases not matched to a gene: 4.

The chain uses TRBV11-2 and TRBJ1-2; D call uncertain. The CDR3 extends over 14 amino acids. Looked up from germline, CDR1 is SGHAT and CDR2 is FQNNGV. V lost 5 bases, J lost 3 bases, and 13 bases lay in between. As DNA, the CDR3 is TGTGCCAGCAGCCCAAGTGTGGCAGACTATGGCTACACCTTC. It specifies CASSPSVADYGYTF.

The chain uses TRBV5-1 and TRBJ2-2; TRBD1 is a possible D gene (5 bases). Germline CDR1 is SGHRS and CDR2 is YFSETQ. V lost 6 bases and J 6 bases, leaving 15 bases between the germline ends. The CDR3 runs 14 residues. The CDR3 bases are TGCGCCAGCATGGACCCAAGGGGATCCGGGGAGCTGTTTTTT. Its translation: CASMDPRGSGELFF.

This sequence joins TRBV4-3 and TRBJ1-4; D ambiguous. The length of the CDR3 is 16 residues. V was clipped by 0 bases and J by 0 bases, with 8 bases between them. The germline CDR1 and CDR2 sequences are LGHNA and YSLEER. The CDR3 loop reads CASSQEPRATNEKLFF. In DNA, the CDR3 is TGCGCCAGCAGCCAAGAACCCCGGGCAACTAATGAAAAACTGTTTTTT.

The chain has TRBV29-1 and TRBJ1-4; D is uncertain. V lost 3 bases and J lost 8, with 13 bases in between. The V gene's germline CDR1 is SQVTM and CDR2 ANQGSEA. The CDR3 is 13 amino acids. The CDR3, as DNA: TGCAGCGTTGAGGAATTGTTGGGCGAAAAACTGTTTTTT. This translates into CSVEELLGEKLFF.

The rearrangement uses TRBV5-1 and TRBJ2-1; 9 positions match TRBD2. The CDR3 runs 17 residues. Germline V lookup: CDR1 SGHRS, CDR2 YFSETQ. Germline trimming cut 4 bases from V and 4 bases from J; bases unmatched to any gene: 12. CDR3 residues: CASSRLSAGGPYNEQFF. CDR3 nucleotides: TGCGCCAGCAGCCGACTCAGTGCGGGAGGGCCTTACAATGAGCAGTTCTTC.

CDR3 sequence (DNA): TGTGCCAGCTCACGGGGGGACCAAGAGACCCAGTACTTC. This gives the protein CASSRGDQETQYF. The V and J genes are TRBV18 and TRBJ2-5; possibly TRBD2 for D (6 bases). This CDR3 has 13 residues. Trimming removed 4 bases from V and 0 bases from J, with 6 bases in between. CDR1 is KGHSH, CDR2 LQKENI, per germline.

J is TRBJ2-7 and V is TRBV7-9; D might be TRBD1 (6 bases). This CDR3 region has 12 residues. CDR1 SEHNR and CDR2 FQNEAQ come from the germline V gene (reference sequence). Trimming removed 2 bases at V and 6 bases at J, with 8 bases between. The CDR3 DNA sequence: TGTGCCAGCAGCTTAACAGGGAGCGAGCAGTACTTC. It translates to CASSLTGSEQYF.

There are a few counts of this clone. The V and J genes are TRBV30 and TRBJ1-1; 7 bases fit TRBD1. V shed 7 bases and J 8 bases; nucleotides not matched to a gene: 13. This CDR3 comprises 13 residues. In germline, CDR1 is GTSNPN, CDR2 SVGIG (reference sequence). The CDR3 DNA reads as TGTGCCTCCTTCAAGACAGGGTTTCTGGAAGCTTTCTTT. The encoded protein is CASFKTGFLEAFF. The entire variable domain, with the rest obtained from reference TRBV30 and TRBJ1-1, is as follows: SQTIHQWPATLVQPVGSPLSLECTVEGTSNPNLYWYRQAAGRGLQLLFYSVGIGQISSEVPQNLSASRPQDRQFILSSKKLLLSDSGFYLCASFKTGFLEAFFGQGTRLTVV.

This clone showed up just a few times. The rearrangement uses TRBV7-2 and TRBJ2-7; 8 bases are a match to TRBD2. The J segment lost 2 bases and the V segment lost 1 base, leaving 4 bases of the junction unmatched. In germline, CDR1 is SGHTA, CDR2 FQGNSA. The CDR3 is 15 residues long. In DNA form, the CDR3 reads TGTGCCAGCAGCTTAGATGCGGGGGGCACCTACGAGCAGTACTTC. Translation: CASSLDAGGTYEQYF.

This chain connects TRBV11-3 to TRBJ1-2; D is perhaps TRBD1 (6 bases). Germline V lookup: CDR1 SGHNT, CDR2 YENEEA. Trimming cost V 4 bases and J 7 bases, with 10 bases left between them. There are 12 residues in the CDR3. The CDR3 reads CASSSTGFGYTF. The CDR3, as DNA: TGTGCCAGCAGCTCAACAGGGTTTGGCTACACCTTC.

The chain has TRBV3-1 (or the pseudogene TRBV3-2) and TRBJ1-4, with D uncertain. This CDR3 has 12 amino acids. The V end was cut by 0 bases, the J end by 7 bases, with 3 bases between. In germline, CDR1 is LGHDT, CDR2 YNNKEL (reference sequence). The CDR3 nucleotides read TGTGCCAGCAGCCAAGACCGTGAAAAACTGTTTTTT. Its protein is CASSQDREKLFF.